The 24 T cell receptor beta chains in this list originate from one sample, sequenced in a study of cytomegalovirus exposure and HLA in healthy donors. Assay: immunoSEQ multiplex PCR; the TCRdb copy retains only in-frame clones and omits some. The repertoire holds around 150,000 clones, 86% seen once, with around 2.3% in the top ten. Specimen: PBMCs. These receptors were obtained from a young woman in good health and CMV-seronegative.

V gene TRBV7-3 combines with J gene TRBJ1-2; D might be TRBD1 (5 bases). This CDR3 region has 13 residues. The ends were cut back, 5 bases at V and 8 bases at J, with 15 bases in the middle. The germline V gene has CDR1 SGHTA and CDR2 FQGTGA. As DNA, the CDR3 is TGTGCCAGCAGCCCCCAAGGAGGGGACGGCTACACCTTC. Its protein is CASSPQGGDGYTF.

J is TRBJ2-3 and V is TRBV29-1, with D tentatively TRBD2 (5 bases). Trimming cost V 0 bases and J 3 bases, with 16 bases left between them. This CDR3 has 16 residues. The germline V gene encodes CDR1 SQVTM and CDR2 ANQGSEA. CDR3 loop: CSVEDHRGTRTDTQYF. In DNA, the CDR3 is TGCAGCGTTGAAGATCATCGGGGAACAAGGACAGATACGCAGTATTTT.

The chain combines TRBV7-9 with TRBJ2-6; 8 nucleotides line up with TRBD1. Trimming removed 5 bases from V and 2 bases from J; junction bases left unmatched: 5. CDR1 and CDR2 from the germline V gene are SEHNR and FQNEAQ (reference sequence). The CDR3 sequence is 16 residues long. The DNA for the CDR3 is TGTGCCAGCAGCCCGGACAGGGTTCCTGGGGCCAACGTCCTGACTTTC. Its translation is CASSPDRVPGANVLTF.

The V call is TRBV7-2, the J call TRBJ1-5; D might be TRBD1 (6 bases). V lost 4 bases to trimming and J lost 5 bases, with 15 bases between them. This CDR3 comprises 15 residues. The germline V gene encodes CDR1 SGHTA and CDR2 FQGNSA. DNA for the CDR3: TGTGCCAGCAGCTATAGACAGGTCAACCATCAGCCCCAGCATTTT. Translating it yields CASSYRQVNHQPQHF.

The chain combines TRBV5-1 with TRBJ2-3, with TRBD2 matching over 10 bases. The CDR3 contains 16 residues. The V gene's germline CDR1 is SGHRS and CDR2 YFSETQ. J was trimmed by 1 base and V by 3 bases; bases with no gene match: 5. The CDR3 reads CASSSGTSERTDTQYF. DNA of the CDR3: TGCGCCAGCAGCTCCGGGACTAGCGAACGCACAGATACGCAGTATTTT. Full variable domain (rest looked up from reference TRBV5-1 and TRBJ2-3): KAGVTQTPRYLIKTRGQQVTLSCSPISGHRSVSWYQQTPGQGLQFLFEYFSETQRNKGNFPGRFSGRQFSNSRSEMNVSTLELGDSALYLCASSSGTSERTDTQYFGPGTRLTVL.

The rearrangement links TRBV5-1 to TRBJ2-1; TRBD1 agrees at 7 bases. Germline V gives CDR1 SGHRS, CDR2 YFSETQ. V gave up 4 bases and J gave up 2 bases; unmatched junction bases: 3. The CDR3 covers 14 residues. CDR3 nucleotides: TGCGCCAGCAGCCCGGGACAGACCTACAATGAGCAGTTCTTC. It encodes CASSPGQTYNEQFF.

The J gene is TRBJ2-7, the V gene TRBV7-2; TRBD1 matches at 8 bases. V lost 5 bases, J lost 0 bases, and 9 bases stayed unmatched. CDR3 length equals 16 residues. Germline assignment: CDR1 SGHTA and CDR2 FQGNSA. The CDR3 DNA is TGTGCCAGCAGCCCGATCGCCGGGACAGGCTCCTACGAGCAGTACTTC. Translating it yields CASSPIAGTGSYEQYF.

This chain joins TRBV18 and TRBJ1-1, with 8 bases fitting TRBD1. The CDR3 is 16 amino acids. The V gene end was trimmed by 2 bases and the J gene end by 5 bases; junction bases not matched to a gene: 10. Germline V gives CDR1 KGHSH, CDR2 LQKENI. CDR3 residues: CASSPIGGQVATEAFF. DNA for the CDR3: TGTGCCAGCTCACCAATCGGGGGACAGGTCGCGACTGAAGCTTTCTTT. Combining the CDR3 with reference TRBV18 and TRBJ1-1 gives the whole variable domain NAGVMQNPRHLVRRRGQEARLRCSPMKGHSHVYWYRQLPEEGLKFMVYLQKENIIDESGMPKERFSAEFPKEGPSILRIQQVVRGDSAAYFCASSPIGGQVATEAFFGQGTRLTVV.

The CDR3 loop reads CASSPYSTGRQNGYTF. The CDR3 DNA reads as TGTGCCAGCTCACCATATTCCACAGGGCGGCAAAATGGCTACACCTTC. The rearrangement joins TRBV18 to TRBJ1-2; D is possibly TRBD1 (6 bases). The germline V gene has CDR1 KGHSH and CDR2 LQKENI. The V and J ends lost 2 bases and 6 bases respectively, with 19 bases between them. The CDR3 totals 16 residues.

The chain links TRBV7-3 to TRBJ1-2; 7 bases are a match to TRBD1. The CDR3 extends over 16 amino acids. J gave up 8 bases and V 1 base, and 13 bases lay outside the gene matches. Germline CDR1 is SGHTA and CDR2 is FQGTGA. CDR3 sequence reads: CASSLNPYRGIGGYTF. CDR3 nucleotides: TGTGCCAGCAGCTTAAACCCCTACAGGGGAATAGGGGGCTACACCTTC. Complete variable domain (other parts from reference TRBV7-3 and TRBJ1-2): GAGVSQTPSNKVTEKGKYVELRCDPISGHTALYWYRQSLGQGPEFLIYFQGTGAADDSGLPNDRFFAVRPEGSVSTLKIQRTERGDSAVYLCASSLNPYRGIGGYTFGSGTRLTVV.

The chain recombines TRBV27 with TRBJ1-1, with TRBD1 as a possible D gene (5 bases). Trimming left V 6 bases short and J 3 bases short, with 14 bases between. CDR1 is MNHEY and CDR2 is SMNVEV in the germline V gene (reference sequence). The CDR3 has 14 residues. CDR3 region: CASRIGDWDTEAFF. For the CDR3, the DNA is TGTGCCAGCAGGATAGGGGATTGGGACACTGAAGCTTTCTTT.

The chain has TRBV7-2 and TRBJ1-1; the D gene is possibly TRBD1 (5 bases). The CDR3 loop spans 13 amino acids. Germline CDR1 is SGHTA and CDR2 is FQGNSA. Trimming stripped 3 bases from V and 8 bases from J, with 13 bases between. Written as DNA, the CDR3 is TGTGCCAGCAGCTTCCTCAGACAGCCCGAAGCTTTCTTT. The encoded protein is CASSFLRQPEAFF.

Written as DNA, the CDR3 is TGTGCCAGCAGCCCCCAGGGGAACACTGAAGCTTTCTTT. Encoded protein: CASSPQGNTEAFF. The J gene is TRBJ1-1, the V gene TRBV11-3, with D perhaps matching TRBD1 (5 bases). The CDR3 is 13 amino acids. Per the germline V gene, CDR1 is SGHNT and CDR2 is YENEEA. Between the trimmed V and J ends, which lost 5 bases and 1 base, there was a span of 8 bases.

A few counts support this clone. The chain links TRBV5-4 to TRBJ1-1, with no clear D. Trimming removed 3 bases from V and 2 bases from J, with 2 bases in between. CDR1 SGHNT and CDR2 YYREEE come from the germline V gene (reference sequence). The CDR3 consists of 11 residues. CDR3 in DNA: TGTGCCAGCAGCTCTAACACTGAAGCTTTCTTT. Residues: CASSSNTEAFF.

This clone was counted only a few times. The rearrangement uses TRBV5-8 and TRBJ1-2; D perhaps matches TRBD1 (6 bases). Trimming left V 5 bases short and J 8 bases short, with 16 bases between. The length of the CDR3 is 13 residues. The V gene's germline CDR1 is SGHTS and CDR2 YDEGEE. The CDR3 here is CASSPDSVKGYTF. DNA of the CDR3: TGTGCCAGCAGTCCGGACAGTGTAAAAGGCTACACCTTC.

The chain is built from TRBV10-3 and TRBJ2-1; the match to TRBD2 covers 9 bases. This CDR3 contains 15 residues. Germline V gene lookup returns CDR1 ENHRY and CDR2 SYGVKD. V shed 7 bases and J 1 base; nucleotides not matched to a gene: 5. This CDR3 is CAITSGIGSYNEQFF. The CDR3 nucleotides are TGTGCCATCACTAGCGGGATCGGGTCCTACAATGAGCAGTTCTTC.

The V gene is TRBV5-1, the J gene TRBJ1-1; a weak D match, TRBD1 (6 bases). Germline assignment: CDR1 SGHRS and CDR2 YFSETQ. The CDR3 runs to 14 residues. V was shortened by 3 bases and J by 5 bases, with 14 bases between the two germline ends. CDR3 residues: CASSSLTGNTEAFF. Here the CDR3 DNA reads TGCGCCAGCAGCTCCCTTACAGGGAATACTGAAGCTTTCTTT. The variable domain in full, with the rest retrieved from reference TRBV5-1 and TRBJ1-1, is KAGVTQTPRYLIKTRGQQVTLSCSPISGHRSVSWYQQTPGQGLQFLFEYFSETQRNKGNFPGRFSGRQFSNSRSEMNVSTLELGDSALYLCASSSLTGNTEAFFGQGTRLTVV.

The chain has TRBV28 and TRBJ1-3; TRBD1 aligns across 7 bases. This CDR3 is built from 14 residues. Losses at the gene ends were 5 bases for V and 4 bases for J; bases not matched to a gene: 5. Germline loops: CDR1 MDHEN, CDR2 SYDVKM. The CDR3 sequence: CASSMTGSGNTIYF. The CDR3 nucleotides are TGTGCCAGCAGTATGACAGGGTCCGGAAACACCATATATTTT.

The rearrangement uses TRBV4-3 and TRBJ2-1, with D possibly TRBD2 on 6 matching bases. This CDR3 has 17 amino acids. CDR1 and CDR2 (germline): LGHNA, YSLEER. The V end lost 1 base, the J end lost 2 bases, and 15 bases lay between the germline ends. The CDR3 here is CASSQGGVAEPYNEQFF. The CDR3 bases are TGCGCCAGCAGCCAAGGCGGGGTAGCGGAACCCTACAATGAGCAGTTCTTC.

This chain links TRBV4-2 with TRBJ2-5; 7 bases line up with TRBD2. The V segment lost 1 base and the J segment 7 bases; nucleotides outside the gene matches: 6. This CDR3 contains 14 residues. In germline, CDR1 is LGHNA, CDR2 YNFKEQ. The CDR3 bases are TGTGCCAGCAGCCAAGTGGGGGGGGAGGGGACCCAGTACTTC. Amino acid sequence: CASSQVGGEGTQYF.

V gene TRBV9 combines with J gene TRBJ2-7; D perhaps matches TRBD2 (6 bases). Germline CDR1 is SGDLS and CDR2 is YYNGEE. V dropped 0 bases and J dropped 1 base, with 11 bases sitting between them. This CDR3 is built from 15 residues. CDR3 bases: TGTGCCAGCAGCGTAGAGAGCGGGCTGTCCTACGAGCAGTACTTC. Translated, it gives CASSVESGLSYEQYF.

J is TRBJ1-2 and V is TRBV5-1, with D possibly matching TRBD1 (6 bases). CDR1 and CDR2 (germline): SGHRS, YFSETQ. The CDR3 totals 15 residues. Trimming shortened V by 0 bases and J by 4 bases, and 13 bases separated the two germline ends. The CDR3 region is CASSLGQATLYGYTF. The CDR3 DNA follows: TGCGCCAGCAGCTTGGGACAGGCTACTCTCTATGGCTACACCTTC.

V is TRBV18 and J is TRBJ2-7; no clear D gene. The germline V gene has CDR1 KGHSH and CDR2 LQKENI. V shed 1 base and J shed 1 base, with 8 bases lying between them. The CDR3 consists of 14 residues. CDR3 protein: CASSPRDGSYEQYF. Written as DNA, the CDR3 is TGTGCCAGCTCACCACGCGACGGGTCCTACGAGCAGTACTTC.

The chain is built from TRBV18 and TRBJ2-7; 15 nucleotides match TRBD2. This CDR3 region has 19 residues. The junction had 15 bases not matched to a gene; V was cut back by 3 bases and J by 6 bases. In germline, CDR1 is KGHSH, CDR2 LQKENI. The CDR3 bases are TGTGCCAGCTCACCCCGAGGACTAGCGGGGGGGGCCAATGCTGGCGAGCAGTACTTC. It specifies CASSPRGLAGGANAGEQYF.